The rows below give T cell receptor beta chains drawn from one sample of a study of blood T cell repertoires in COVID-19. The data were produced by immunoSEQ multiplex PCR, yet TCRdb's version contains in-frame clones alone and is incomplete. The data show about 150,000 clones, 87% seen once. The sequenced sample consisted of peripheral blood. These receptors were taken from a woman aged 50 to 60 with acute or convalescent COVID-19. CDR3s include the opening cysteine and the closing phenylalanine or tryptophan. D genes are given only for firm matches. Only part of the rows carry a size: once, few, many, or a class if the clone is expanded.

>NA|13|NA|TRBV11-2|TRBJ1-1
TGTGCCAGCAGCTTAGAAAGGGGGGGAGAAGCTTTCTTT
CASSLERGGEAFF
>NA|18|TRBD2|TRBV4-1|TRBJ2-2
TGCGCCAGCAGCCATTCAATTCTAGCGGGGGGGAAAGCCGGGGAGCTGTTTTTT
CASSHSILAGGKAGELFF
>NA|17|TRBD2|TRBV30|TRBJ2-1
TGTGCCTGGAGTGGGACTAGCGGGAGGGCCCGGGACAATGAGCAGTTCTTC
CAWSGTSGRARDNEQFF
>once|15|NA|TRBV5-5|TRBJ1-2
TGTGCCAGCAGCCCCGGGACAACTGCTAACTATGGCTACACCTTC
CASSPGTTANYGYTF
>NA|15|TRBD1|TRBV6-5|TRBJ2-7
TGTGCCAGCAGTTCCTTTATGGACAGGGGGGCCGAGCAGTACTTC
CASSSFMDRGAEQYF
>NA|14|NA|TRBV6-5|TRBJ1-1
TGTGCCAGCAGTTACGCGGGGGGGAACACTGAAGCTTTCTTT
CASSYAGGNTEAFF
>NA|15|TRBD2|TRBV5-4|TRBJ2-1
TGTGCCAGCAGCTTGGGGACTAGCGGATACAATGAGCAGTTCTTC
CASSLGTSGYNEQFF
>NA|15|TRBD2|TRBV6-5|TRBJ2-1
TGTGCCAGCAGGGCTAGCGGGAAGGGGGTCAATGAGCAGTTCTTC
CASRASGKGVNEQFF
>NA|16|NA|TRBV5-6|TRBJ2-3
TGTGCCAGCAGCCCGGACAGAGGCAAACCCACAGATACGCAGTATTTT
CASSPDRGKPTDTQYF
>NA|16|TRBD1|TRBV5-1|TRBJ1-4
TGCGCCAGCAGCTTGTCCGGGACAGCAACTAATGAAAAACTGTTTTTT
CASSLSGTATNEKLFF
>NA|18|TRBD1|TRBV19|TRBJ1-5
TGTGCCAGTAGTCAGAGCTTGATCCAGACAGGGTTCAAGCAGCCCCAGCATTTT
CASSQSLIQTGFKQPQHF
>NA|14|NA|TRBV19|TRBJ2-3
TGTGCCAGTATTCTGACACCCTTCACAGATACGCAGTATTTT
CASILTPFTDTQYF
>once|14|NA|TRBV19|TRBJ1-2
TGTGCCAGTAGTCCTCTACTGAATAACTATGGCTACACCTTC
CASSPLLNNYGYTF
>NA|12|NA|TRBV6-5|TRBJ1-2
TGTGCCAGCAGTTACGGGCAGGGCTCCCACACCTTC
CASSYGQGSHTF
>NA|14|NA|TRBV6-6|TRBJ2-2
TGTGCCAGCAGAGGGCAGGGGAACACCGGGGAGCTGTTTTTT
CASRGQGNTGELFF
>NA|13|NA|TRBV30|TRBJ1-1
TGTGCCTGGAGTGCGGAGGTCGGTTGGGAAGCTTTCTTT
CAWSAEVGWEAFF
>NA|13|NA|TRBV30|TRBJ2-7
TGTGCCTGGAGTCGTGACAGGAGGTACGAGCAGTACTTC
CAWSRDRRYEQYF
>NA|15|NA|TRBV4-2|TRBJ2-3
TGTGCCAGCAGCCAAGGGTACAGGGACACAGATACGCAGTATTTT
CASSQGYRDTDTQYF
>once|15|TRBD2|TRBV19|TRBJ2-2
TGTGCCAGTAGTATAGCGGGGGGTGTCACCGGGGAGCTGTTTTTT
CASSIAGGVTGELFF
>NA|16|TRBD2|TRBV11-2|TRBJ2-7
TGTGCCAGCAGCCCGGGACTAGCGGGGGGGGGAAACGAGCAGTACTTC
CASSPGLAGGGNEQYF
>NA|16|NA|TRBV19|TRBJ2-4
TGTGCCAGTAGTCCCGGACAGATCAGAGCCAAAAACATTCAGTACTTC
CASSPGQIRAKNIQYF
>NA|14|NA|TRBV28|TRBJ2-7
TGTGCCAGCAGTTTAAGGGGGATATCCTACGAGCAGTACTTC
CASSLRGISYEQYF
>NA|17|TRBD1|TRBV24-1|TRBJ2-2
TGTGCCACCAGTGTTGTACAGGGGCAGGGAAACACCGGGGAGCTGTTTTTT
CATSVVQGQGNTGELFF
>NA|14|NA|TRBV7-2|TRBJ1-3
TGTGCCCCAGGTACCGGGGGAACTGGAAACACCATATATTTT
CAPGTGGTGNTIYF
>NA|14|TRBD2|TRBV7-9|TRBJ2-7
TGTGCCAGCAGCTTCTCTACTAGCGCCTACGAGCAGTACTTC
CASSFSTSAYEQYF
>few|14|NA|TRBV7-8|TRBJ2-7
TGTGCCAGCAGCTTAGACGAGGTCCCCTACGAGCAGTACTTC
CASSLDEVPYEQYF
>NA|13|NA|TRBV7-7|TRBJ2-1
TGTGCCAGCAGTCTGAGCCGGTTCAGGGAGCAGTTCTTC
CASSLSRFREQFF
>NA|13|NA|TRBV11-3|TRBJ1-1
TGTGCCAGCAGCTTGGACAGAGAAAGTGAAGCTTTCTTT
CASSLDRESEAFF
>NA|14|TRBD2|TRBV7-3|TRBJ2-7
TGTGCCAGCAGCTTAGACGCGGGGGCCTACGAGCAGTACTTC
CASSLDAGAYEQYF